This T cell receptor beta chain is from a study of CD8+CD57+ T cells in acquired aplastic anemia. Study-level information: Sorted CD4+ and CD8+ cells yielded DNA averaging around 3 ug.

CDR1 and CDR2 (germline): SGHTA, FQGNSA. This CDR3 contains 13 residues. The V end was cut by 5 bases, the J end by 1 base, with 6 bases between. Genomic DNA, serving as template, underwent TCR beta VDJ and CDR3 profiling. Via MiXCR, TCRdb re-called the reads, giving one row per CDR3 protein. The table includes some 150,000 distinct CDR3 sequences, roughly 54% detected once. By flow cytometry, patients selected for sequencing had shown an expansion of CD8+CD57+ cells. Acquired aplastic anemia of severe grade affected all patients. Turning to this clonotype: Its matching antigen is unknown.

Study-level findings and limits: Found in both controls and patients were around 30 CD8+ CDR3 sequences. Statistical testing detected no significant gap in CD8+ Simpson's diversity between patients and controls.

Specimen: sorted CD4+, CD8+, or CD8+CD57+ T cells (not recorded which) from PBMCs. This receptor was obtained from a human donor with aplastic anemia. The gene calls are TRBV7-2 and TRBJ1-5, with D perhaps TRBD1 (6 bases). The CDR3, as DNA: TGTGCCAGCAGCGGACAGAGCAATCAGCCCCAGCATTTT. It is translated as CASSGQSNQPQHF. The whole variable domain, remainder taken from reference TRBV7-2 and TRBJ1-5, is GAGVSQSPSNKVTEKGKDVELRCDPISGHTALYWYRQSLGQGLEFLIYFQGNSAPDKSGLPSDRFSAERTGGSVSTLTIQRTQQEDSAVYLCASSGQSNQPQHFGDGTRLSIL.